This TCR beta chain comes out of a study of PD-1 blockade in classical Hodgkin lymphoma. The CDR3 is 15 residues long. Germline V gives CDR1 LNHDA, CDR2 SQIVND (reference sequence). The V end lost 0 bases, the J end lost 5 bases, and 13 bases lay between the germline ends. TCRdb's table, derived via immunoSEQ multiplex PCR, lists solely in-frame clones and lacks some. The table records tens of thousands of clones, 80% to 90% of them present only once. Every single patient, without exception, relapsed after autologous stem cell transplantation, and brentuximab vedotin exposure varied. Sequenced here: peripheral blood mononuclear cells (PBMCs), sampled at baseline. This TCR came from a human donor with classical Hodgkin lymphoma. This chain uses TRBV19 with TRBJ1-2; D not resolved. CDR3 DNA sequence: TGTGCCAGTAGTATAGATCTTAACAGCATATATGGCTACACCTTC. Translating gives CASSIDLNSIYGYTF. The complete variable domain, with remaining parts taken from reference TRBV19 and TRBJ1-2, reads DGGITQSPKYLFRKEGQNVTLSCEQNLNHDAMYWYRQDPGQGLRLIYYSQIVNDFQKGDIAEGYSVSREKKESFPLTVTSAQKNPTAFYLCASSIDLNSIYGYTFGSGTRLTVV.